The clone carrying this T cell receptor beta chain appeared many times. Its antigen is unknown. Authors' data handling: CDR3 differences across clinicopathological groups were used to build a distant-metastasis classifier for papillary thyroid cancer. TCRdb re-clonotyped the PCR reads through MiXCR. TCRdb, rather than the study authors, made the V and J calls. The sample holds 34,000 or so clones; 15% to 20% are singletons and the top ten take about 8%. The data derive from a study of metastatic and nonmetastatic thyroid tumors. Whole-study context: Repertoires from blood and tumor or nodule tissue of malignant and benign thyroid patients were compared. Study results and caveats: Reported TCR beta diversity, measured in blood and tumor, was significantly higher for malignant thyroid tumors than for benign nodules.

From germline, CDR1 is MGHRA and CDR2 YSYEKL. This CDR3 is built from 15 residues. Trimming left V 4 bases short and J 0 bases short, with 11 bases between. No treatment had been given to any patient before thyroid surgery. The sequence derives from a female donor with papillary thyroid cancer or a benign thyroid nodule (not recorded which). Some clones in this sample may be carry-over from other donors' samples. The material sequenced was blood. This chain joins TRBV4-1 and TRBJ2-3, with D unresolved. CDR3 residues: CASSLGFLSTDTQYF. The CDR3 nucleotides read TGCGCCAGCAGCCTAGGATTTCTGAGCACAGATACGCAGTATTTT.